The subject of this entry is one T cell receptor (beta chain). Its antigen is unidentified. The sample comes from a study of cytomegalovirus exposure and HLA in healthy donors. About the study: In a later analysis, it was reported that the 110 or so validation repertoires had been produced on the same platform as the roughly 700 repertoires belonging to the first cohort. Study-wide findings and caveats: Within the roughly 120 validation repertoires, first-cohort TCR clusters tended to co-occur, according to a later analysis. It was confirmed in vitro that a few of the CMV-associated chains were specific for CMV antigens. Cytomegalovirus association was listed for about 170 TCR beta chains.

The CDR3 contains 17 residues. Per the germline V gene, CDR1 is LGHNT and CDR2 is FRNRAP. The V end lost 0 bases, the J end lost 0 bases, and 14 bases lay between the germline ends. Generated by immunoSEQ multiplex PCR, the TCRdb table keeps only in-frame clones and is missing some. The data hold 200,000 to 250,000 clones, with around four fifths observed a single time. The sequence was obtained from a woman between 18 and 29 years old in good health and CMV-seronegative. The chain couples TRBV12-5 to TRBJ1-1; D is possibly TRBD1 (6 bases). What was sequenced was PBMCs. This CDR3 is CASGLVATGLMNTEAFF. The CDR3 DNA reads TGTGCTAGTGGTTTGGTAGCGACAGGACTGATGAACACTGAAGCTTTCTTT.